This T cell receptor beta chain derives from a study of human T cells and chemical hapten exposure. Study-wide results and caveats: Sensitizing with DPC caused no change in TCRs above 1 in 1000 frequency.

This clonotype was counted many times. Its matching antigen is unknown. Looked up from germline, CDR1 is SGHTA and CDR2 is FQGNSA. Trimming shortened V by 0 bases and J by 4 bases, and 18 bases separated the two germline ends. This CDR3 region has 17 residues. Unique molecular identifiers were attached to individual cDNA molecules during library preparation. TCRdb fed the RACE reads into MiXCR, producing one record per CDR3 protein. The sample lists approximately 400,000 distinct CDR3 sequences, approximately 5.1% seen once, with under 3% in the top ten. Time point here: patch test 1, 2 weeks after DPC sensitization. Treatment defined: therapeutic diphenylcyclopropenone sensitization with weekly scalp DPC.

Specimen: whole blood, collected in connection with sensitization to the hapten diphenylcyclopropenone (DPC). This rearrangement joins TRBV7-2 to TRBJ1-2; D is unresolved. The TCR sequence derives from a woman between 50 and 59 years old with alopecia areata. Some clones in this sample may be carry-over from other donors' samples. The CDR3 region is CASSLAGLGSRVYGYTF. For the CDR3, the DNA is TGTGCCAGCAGCTTAGCGGGCTTGGGCAGTAGGGTCTATGGCTACACCTTC.